This TCR beta chain was sequenced in a study of cytomegalovirus exposure and HLA in healthy donors. General study results and limits: Cytomegalovirus association was listed for around 180 TCR beta chains. The finding came from a later analysis; first-cohort TCR clusters tended to co-occur in the 110 or so validation repertoires.

TCRdb's table, derived via immunoSEQ multiplex PCR, lists solely in-frame clones and lacks some. The sample lists around 230,000 clones, 75% to 90% occurring once. Notes on this clone: What it binds is not known.

The germline V gene encodes CDR1 WNHNN and CDR2 SYGVQD (reference sequence). The CDR3 length is 17 residues. V lost 6 bases, J lost 2 bases, and 3 bases stayed unmatched. Sequences were obtained from PBMCs. This TCR derives from a woman under 40 in good health and CMV-seropositive. The chain is built from TRBV10-1 and TRBJ2-6; 14 bases match TRBD2. Here the CDR3 reads CASRTSGRAAGANVLTF. CDR3 nucleotide sequence: TGCGCCAGCAGGACTAGCGGGAGGGCCGCTGGGGCCAACGTCCTGACTTTC.